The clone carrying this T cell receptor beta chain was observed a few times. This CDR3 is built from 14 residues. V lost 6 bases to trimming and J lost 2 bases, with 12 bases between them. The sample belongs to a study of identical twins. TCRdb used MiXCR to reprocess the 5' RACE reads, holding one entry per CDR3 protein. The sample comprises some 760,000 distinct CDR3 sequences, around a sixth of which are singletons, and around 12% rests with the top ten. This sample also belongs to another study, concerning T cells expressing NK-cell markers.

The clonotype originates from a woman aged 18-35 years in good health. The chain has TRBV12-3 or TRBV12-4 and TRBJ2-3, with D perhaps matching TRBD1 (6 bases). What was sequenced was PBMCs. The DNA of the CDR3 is TGTGCCAGCAGCCAGATGGGGGCCACAGATACGCAGTATTTT. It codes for CASSQMGATDTQYF.